This T cell receptor beta chain emerged from a study of vaccination and CD4 T cells after COVID-19. About this clonotype itself: Its antigen is unknown.

As to treatment: approximately 9-day PBMC culture with coronavirus spike peptide pools or control peptides (ViraFEST assay). Before the COVID-19 pandemic (2011-2018), CD4+ T cells were obtained from the unexposed donor. For ViraFEST, peptide pools expanded antigen-specific T cells, after which the TCRs were sequenced. The Oncomine TCR Beta short-read assay sequenced DNA from cultured CD4+ T cells. Once CD4+ T cells had been cultured, genomic DNA was extracted from them. TCRdb re-called the PCR reads with MiXCR, one entry per CDR3 protein. The data hold 9,900 or so distinct CDR3 sequences, with about 32% observed a single time. This TCR was recovered from a human donor in good health. What was sequenced was CD4+ T cells from blood, cultured in vitro.

The CDR3 reads CASSLTGGGGPRDTQYF. CDR3 bases: TGTGCCAGCAGCTTAACCGGAGGGGGAGGGCCGCGGGATACGCAGTATTTT. This chain connects TRBV7-3 to TRBJ2-3; possible D gene TRBD2, 7 bases. Germline V lookup: CDR1 SGHTA, CDR2 FQGTGA. CDR3 size: 17 residues. Trimming took off 0 bases at V and 6 bases at J, with 19 bases between the two ends.